Listed below are T cell receptor beta chains from one sample, sequenced in a study of T cell responses to AZD1222 COVID-19 vaccine. Sequencing was performed with immunoSEQ multiplex PCR; in TCRdb, only in-frame clones are kept and a portion is missing. The sample has some 80,000 clones, about 74% seen once. The starting material was peripheral blood, obtained 28 days after the second dose of the MenACWY control vaccine. The receptors originated from an adult who received the MenACWY meningococcal vaccine as a control. CDR3s include the opening cysteine and the closing phenylalanine or tryptophan. The D gene is left open where the match is weak. Clone size is shown for a subset of rows, as once, few, many or a class of expanded clone.

clone_size,d_call,j_call,v_call,cdr3_aa,cdr3_nt
.,TRBD1,TRBJ2-5,TRBV28,CASSWAGTGKRKTQYF,TGTGCCAGCAGTTGGGCCGGGACAGGGAAGAGGAAGACCCAGTACTTC
few,.,TRBJ1-1,TRBV29-1,CSAGHINTEAFF,TGCAGCGCGGGACACATCAACACTGAAGCTTTCTTT
.,.,TRBJ2-7,TRBV28,CASTQGTEPYEQYF,TGTGCCAGCACCCAAGGTACAGAACCCTACGAGCAGTACTTC
.,TRBD1,TRBJ1-1,TRBV30,CAWRQGAASVAFF,TGTGCCTGGCGACAGGGGGCGGCTAGTGTGGCTTTCTTT
.,TRBD2,TRBJ2-3,TRBV28,CASSRYTSGGTDTQYF,TGTGCCAGCAGTAGATACACTAGCGGGGGCACAGATACGCAGTATTTT
.,.,TRBJ2-5,TRBV7-8,CASSPRDEQGETQYF,TGTGCCAGCAGCCCCCGGGACGAACAAGGAGAGACCCAGTACTTC
few,.,TRBJ2-6,TRBV19,CASLSREFSGANVLTF,TGTGCCAGTCTTTCCAGGGAGTTCTCTGGGGCCAACGTCCTGACTTTC
.,TRBD2,TRBJ2-7,TRBV11-2,CASSPVSGTSLWSYEQYF,TGTGCCAGCAGCCCAGTCTCCGGGACTAGCCTGTGGTCCTACGAGCAGTACTTC
.,.,TRBJ1-1,TRBV2,CASSYTPGTRTEAFF,TGTGCCAGCAGCTATACCCCAGGTACTAGGACTGAAGCTTTCTTT
.,.,TRBJ1-3,TRBV7-9,CASSSKRGSFGNTIYF,TGTGCCAGCAGCTCCAAACGAGGGTCCTTTGGAAACACCATATATTTT
.,.,TRBJ2-2,TRBV11-2,CASSRVGAFTGELFF,TGTGCCAGCAGCCGCGTTGGGGCGTTCACCGGGGAGCTGTTTTTT
.,.,TRBJ2-3,TRBV29-1,CSVGGARGTDTQYF,TGCAGCGTTGGCGGCGCCAGGGGTACAGATACGCAGTATTTT
.,.,TRBJ2-1,TRBV4-1,CASSPGPHNEQFF,TGCGCCAGCAGCCCGGGACCACACAATGAGCAGTTCTTC
few,TRBD1,TRBJ2-3,TRBV5-6,CASSQGDRGPTQYF,TGTGCCAGCAGCCAGGGGGACAGGGGGCCTACGCAGTATTTT
.,TRBD2,TRBJ2-3,TRBV6-5,CASKFNEGGPDTQYF,TGTGCCAGCAAGTTTAACGAGGGAGGGCCAGATACGCAGTATTTT
few,TRBD1,TRBJ1-2,TRBV19,CASSIDLFTAGQGLNYGYTF,TGTGCCAGTAGTATAGATTTATTCACGGCGGGACAGGGTTTGAACTATGGCTACACCTTC
.,.,TRBJ1-2,TRBV19,CASSMGPNYGYTF,TGTGCCAGTAGTATGGGACCTAACTATGGCTACACCTTC
.,.,TRBJ2-4,TRBV7-3,CASSLNSGDIQYF,TGTGCCAGCAGCTTAAATTCTGGGGACATTCAGTACTTC
.,.,TRBJ1-2,TRBV5-6,CASSLFLYGYTF,TGTGCCAGCAGCTTGTTTCTCTATGGCTACACCTTC
.,.,TRBJ2-3,TRBV5-6,CASSEERSTSTDTQYF,TGTGCCAGCAGCGAGGAACGGAGTACTAGCACAGATACGCAGTATTTT
.,.,TRBJ2-5,TRBV5-6,CASSLLGVSPQETQYF,TGTGCCAGCAGCTTGTTGGGGGTGAGTCCTCAAGAGACCCAGTACTTC
.,.,TRBJ1-5,TRBV4-1,CASSQEFPLSNRPQHF,TGCGCCAGCAGCCAAGAGTTCCCCCTTTCTAATCGTCCCCAGCATTTT
.,TRBD2,TRBJ2-1,TRBV7-2,CASSLGGGLRNEQFF,TGTGCCAGCAGCTTAGGCGGGGGGCTTAGGAATGAGCAGTTCTTC
.,TRBD1,TRBJ2-7,TRBV10-3,CAISSGQGTYEQYF,TGTGCCATCAGTTCAGGACAGGGAACCTACGAGCAGTACTTC
.,.,TRBJ2-7,TRBV7-2,CASSLGDSAYEQYF,TGTGCCAGCAGCTTAGGGGACTCGGCCTACGAGCAGTACTTC
.,TRBD1,TRBJ1-4,TRBV12-5,CASGTSGTGNEKLFF,TGTGCTAGTGGTACCTCCGGGACAGGGAACGAAAAACTGTTTTTT
medium-sized,.,TRBJ1-1,TRBV7-3,CASSLEANTEAFF,TGTGCCAGCAGCTTAGAAGCGAACACTGAAGCTTTCTTT
.,.,TRBJ1-1,TRBV5-6,CASSYVGKGQTLEAFF,TGTGCCAGCAGCTACGTCGGGAAGGGCCAGACCCTTGAAGCTTTCTTT
.,.,TRBJ2-1,TRBV4-3,CASSQEVPTSSGYNEQFF,TGCGCCAGCAGCCAAGAAGTGCCCACTAGCTCAGGCTACAATGAGCAGTTCTTC